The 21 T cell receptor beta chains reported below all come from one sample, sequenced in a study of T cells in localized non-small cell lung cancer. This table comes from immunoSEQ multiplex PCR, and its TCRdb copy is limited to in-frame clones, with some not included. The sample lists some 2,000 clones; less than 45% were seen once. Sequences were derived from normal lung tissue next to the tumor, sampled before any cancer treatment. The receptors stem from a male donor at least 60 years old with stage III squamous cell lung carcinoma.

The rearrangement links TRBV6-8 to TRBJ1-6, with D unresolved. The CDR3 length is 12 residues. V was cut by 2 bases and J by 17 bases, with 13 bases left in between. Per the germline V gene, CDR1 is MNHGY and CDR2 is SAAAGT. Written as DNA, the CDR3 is TGTGCCAGCAGTTACGGGCGACCGGCATTCCACTTT. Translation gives CASSYGRPAFHF.

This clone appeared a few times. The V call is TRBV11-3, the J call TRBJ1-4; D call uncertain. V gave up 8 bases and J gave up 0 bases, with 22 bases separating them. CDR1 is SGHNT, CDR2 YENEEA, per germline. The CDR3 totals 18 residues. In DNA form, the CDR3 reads TGTGCCAGCGCCCCTATGGGGTTTGGGGTTGCAACTAATGAAAAACTGTTTTTT. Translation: CASAPMGFGVATNEKLFF.

The CDR3 nucleotides are TGTGCCAGTAGTATGGCCCCGGACAGCCCTGAGGGCTACACCTTC. Protein: CASSMAPDSPEGYTF. The V gene is TRBV19, the J gene TRBJ1-2; D possibly corresponds to TRBD1 (6 bases). This CDR3 region has 15 residues. CDR1 and CDR2 from the germline V gene are LNHDA and SQIVND (reference sequence). Trimming took off 3 bases at V and 8 bases at J, with 19 bases between the two ends.

DNA of the CDR3: TGTGCCAGTACCCAGGCGGGGGGGTTCTACAATGAGCAGTTCTTC. This translates into CASTQAGGFYNEQFF. The genes are TRBV19 and TRBJ2-1; 9 nucleotides align to TRBD2. Germline V gives CDR1 LNHDA, CDR2 SQIVND (reference sequence). J was trimmed by 3 bases and V by 7 bases; bases with no gene match: 7. The CDR3 consists of 15 residues.

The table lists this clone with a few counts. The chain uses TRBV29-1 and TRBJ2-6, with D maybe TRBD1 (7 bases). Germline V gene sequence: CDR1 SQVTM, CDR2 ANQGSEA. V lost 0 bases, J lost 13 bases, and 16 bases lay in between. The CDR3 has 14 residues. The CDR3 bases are TGCAGCGTTGAAGATCGAGACAGGGCGGGAGTCCTGACTTTC. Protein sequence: CSVEDRDRAGVLTF.

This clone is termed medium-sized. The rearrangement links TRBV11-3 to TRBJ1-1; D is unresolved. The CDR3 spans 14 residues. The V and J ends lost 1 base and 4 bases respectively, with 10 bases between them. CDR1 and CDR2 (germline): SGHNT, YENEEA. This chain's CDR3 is CASSLGFGATEAFF. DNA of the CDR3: TGTGCCAGCAGCTTAGGCTTCGGCGCCACTGAAGCTTTCTTT.

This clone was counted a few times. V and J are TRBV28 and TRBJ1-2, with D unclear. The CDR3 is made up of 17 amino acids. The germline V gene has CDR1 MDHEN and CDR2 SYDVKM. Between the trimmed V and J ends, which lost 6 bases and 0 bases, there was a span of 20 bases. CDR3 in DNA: TGTGCCAGCAGCATGGAGGGTGGAGGTCCAACTAACTATGGCTACACCTTC. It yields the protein CASSMEGGGPTNYGYTF.

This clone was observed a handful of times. Written as DNA, the CDR3 is TGTGCCAGCAGCTTAGATGGAGCCGATTGGATCTCCTACGAGCAGTACTTC. Amino acids: CASSLDGADWISYEQYF. The V gene is TRBV11-3, the J gene TRBJ2-7; D remains ambiguous. V dropped 0 bases and J dropped 0 bases, with 15 bases sitting between them. The germline V gene encodes CDR1 SGHNT and CDR2 YENEEA. The CDR3 loop spans 17 amino acids.

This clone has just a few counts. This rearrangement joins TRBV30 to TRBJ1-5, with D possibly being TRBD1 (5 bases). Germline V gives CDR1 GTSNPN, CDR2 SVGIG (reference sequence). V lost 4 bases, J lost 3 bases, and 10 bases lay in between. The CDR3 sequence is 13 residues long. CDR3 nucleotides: TGTGCCTGGACCCGGGGGAACAATCAGCCCCAGCATTTT. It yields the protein CAWTRGNNQPQHF.

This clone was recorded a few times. DNA for the CDR3: TGTGCCAGCAGCTTAAGAGGACAGGGGGTGGGCAATGAGCAGTTCTTC. This translates into CASSLRGQGVGNEQFF. The chain has TRBV11-3 and TRBJ2-1; TRBD1 matches at 10 bases. In germline, CDR1 is SGHNT, CDR2 YENEEA. Losses at the gene ends were 2 bases for V and 6 bases for J; bases not matched to a gene: 7. This CDR3 has 16 amino acids.

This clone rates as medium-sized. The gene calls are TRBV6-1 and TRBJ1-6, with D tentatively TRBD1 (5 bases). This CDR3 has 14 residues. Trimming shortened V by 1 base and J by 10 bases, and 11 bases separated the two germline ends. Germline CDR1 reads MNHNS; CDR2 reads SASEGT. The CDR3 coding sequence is TGTGCCAGCAGTGAAGTCGGGGCGGTCTCACCCCTCCACTTT. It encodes CASSEVGAVSPLHF.

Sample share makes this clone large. DNA of the CDR3: TGTGCCAGCACCCGGGGATCGGAAGAGACCCAGTACTTC. It is translated as CASTRGSEETQYF. The V gene is TRBV6-8, the J gene TRBJ2-5; TRBD2 might be the D (5 bases). The V gene's germline CDR1 is MNHGY and CDR2 SAAAGT. This CDR3 region has 13 residues. Trimming shortened V by 7 bases and J by 3 bases, and 12 bases separated the two germline ends.

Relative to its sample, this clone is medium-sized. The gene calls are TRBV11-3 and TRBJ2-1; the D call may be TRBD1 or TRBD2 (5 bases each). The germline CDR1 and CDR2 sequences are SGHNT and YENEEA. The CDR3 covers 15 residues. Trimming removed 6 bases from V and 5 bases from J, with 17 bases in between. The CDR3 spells CASRAIDRGDNEQFF. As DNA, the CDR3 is TGTGCCAGCAGGGCAATAGACCGGGGCGACAATGAGCAGTTCTTC.

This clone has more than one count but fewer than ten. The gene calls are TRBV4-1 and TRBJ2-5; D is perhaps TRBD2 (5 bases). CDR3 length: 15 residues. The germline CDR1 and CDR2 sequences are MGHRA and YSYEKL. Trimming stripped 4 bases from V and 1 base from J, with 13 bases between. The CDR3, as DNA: TGCGCCAGCAGCCCATCGGGAAGGACCCAAGAGACCCAGTACTTC. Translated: CASSPSGRTQETQYF.

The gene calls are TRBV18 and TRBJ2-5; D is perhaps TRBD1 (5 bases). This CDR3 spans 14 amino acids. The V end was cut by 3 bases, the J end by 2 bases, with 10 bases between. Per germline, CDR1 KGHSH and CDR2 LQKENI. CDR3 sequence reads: CASSPRTGQETQYF. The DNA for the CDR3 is TGTGCCAGCTCACCCCGTACAGGACAAGAGACCCAGTACTTC.

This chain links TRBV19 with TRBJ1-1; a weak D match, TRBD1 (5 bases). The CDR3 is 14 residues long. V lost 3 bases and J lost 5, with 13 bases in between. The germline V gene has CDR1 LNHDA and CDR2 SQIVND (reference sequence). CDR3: CASSIWAGRTEAFF. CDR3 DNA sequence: TGTGCCAGTAGTATTTGGGCAGGGCGAACTGAAGCTTTCTTT.

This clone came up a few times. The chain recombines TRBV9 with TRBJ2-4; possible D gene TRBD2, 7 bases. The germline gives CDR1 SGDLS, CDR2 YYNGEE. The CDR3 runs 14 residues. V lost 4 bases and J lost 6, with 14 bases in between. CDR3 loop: CASSRGGRGNIQYF. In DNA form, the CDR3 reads TGTGCCAGCAGCCGCGGGGGCAGGGGAAACATTCAGTACTTC. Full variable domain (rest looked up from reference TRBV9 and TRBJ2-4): DSGVTQTPKHLITATGQRVTLRCSPRSGDLSVYWYQQSLDQGLQFLIQYYNGEERAKGNILERFSAQQFPDLHSELNLSSLELGDSALYFCASSRGGRGNIQYFGAGTRLSVL.

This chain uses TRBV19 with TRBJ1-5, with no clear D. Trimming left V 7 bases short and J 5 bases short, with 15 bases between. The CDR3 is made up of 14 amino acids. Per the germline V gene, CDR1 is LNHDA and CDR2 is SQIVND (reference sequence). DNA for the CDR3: TGTGCCAGTAAAAGGTTAGGTGAGGATCAGCCCCAGCATTTT. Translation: CASKRLGEDQPQHF.

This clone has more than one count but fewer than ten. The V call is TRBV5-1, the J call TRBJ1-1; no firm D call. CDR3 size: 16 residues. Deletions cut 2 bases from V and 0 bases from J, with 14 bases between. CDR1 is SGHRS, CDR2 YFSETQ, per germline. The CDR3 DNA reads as TGCGCCAGCAGCTTCGGAGTCGGCGGATTGAACACTGAAGCTTTCTTT. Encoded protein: CASSFGVGGLNTEAFF.

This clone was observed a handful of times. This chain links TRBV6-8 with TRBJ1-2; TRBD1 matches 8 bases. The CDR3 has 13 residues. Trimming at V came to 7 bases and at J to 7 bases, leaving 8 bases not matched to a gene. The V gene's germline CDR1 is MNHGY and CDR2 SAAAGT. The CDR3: CASIDRGKGGYTF. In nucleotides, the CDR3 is TGTGCCAGCATCGACAGGGGAAAGGGTGGCTACACCTTC.

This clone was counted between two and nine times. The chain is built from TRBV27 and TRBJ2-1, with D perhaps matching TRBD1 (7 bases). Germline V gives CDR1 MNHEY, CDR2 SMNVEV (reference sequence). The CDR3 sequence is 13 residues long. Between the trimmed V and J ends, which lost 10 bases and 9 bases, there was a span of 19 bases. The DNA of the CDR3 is TGTGCCACCAGAGCGAGACAGGGAGGTGAGCAGTTCTTC. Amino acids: CATRARQGGEQFF.